This is a list of T cell receptor beta chains from one sample in a study of cytomegalovirus exposure and HLA in healthy donors. TCRdb's table, derived via immunoSEQ multiplex PCR, lists solely in-frame clones and lacks some. In the table there are roughly 200,000 clones, 82% of which are singletons. Source material: PBMCs. The receptor set was obtained from a young woman in good health and CMV-seronegative. CDR3s include the opening cysteine and the closing phenylalanine or tryptophan. Fields, in order: J gene, clone size, V gene, D gene, CDR3 protein, CDR3 DNA. D genes are given only for firm matches. Clone size is not always given. Where it is, it says once, few, many or a class for expanded clones.

>TRBJ2-7|-|TRBV9|TRBD2
CASSGLAGNEQYF
TGTGCCAGCAGCGGACTAGCGGGGAACGAGCAGTACTTC
>TRBJ2-7|-|TRBV21-1|-
CASSLGTVEQYF
TGTGCCAGCAGCCTGGGGACAGTCGAGCAGTACTTC
>TRBJ2-3|-|TRBV28|TRBD2
CASRSYLADGTDTQYF
TGTGCCAGCAGATCTTACCTAGCGGACGGCACAGATACGCAGTATTTT
>TRBJ1-2|-|TRBV19|-
CASSPFGGRGPYGYTF
TGTGCCAGTAGTCCCTTTGGAGGGAGAGGACCATATGGCTACACCTTC
>TRBJ2-2|-|TRBV30|-
CAWSVYLSTGELFF
TGTGCCTGGAGTGTATATCTGAGCACCGGGGAGCTGTTTTTT
>TRBJ1-4|-|TRBV11-3|-
CASSGLMRNEKLFF
TGTGCCAGCAGCGGATTGATGAGGAATGAAAAACTGTTTTTT
>TRBJ2-5|-|TRBV6-5|TRBD1
CASSGDREGQETQYF
TGTGCCAGCAGTGGGGACAGGGAAGGCCAAGAGACCCAGTACTTC
>TRBJ2-1|-|TRBV29-1|TRBD2
CSVEIGAGVSYNEQFF
TGCAGCGTTGAAATAGGGGCGGGAGTAAGCTACAATGAGCAGTTCTTC
>TRBJ2-1|-|TRBV11-2|-
CASSAGLYNNEQFF
TGTGCCAGCAGCGCGGGACTGTACAACAATGAGCAGTTCTTC
>TRBJ2-3|-|TRBV6-1|TRBD1
CASSVGQLQADTQYF
TGTGCCAGCAGTGTGGGACAGCTCCAGGCGGATACGCAGTATTTT
>TRBJ2-3|-|TRBV6-5|TRBD1
CASTRQGLRADTQYF
TGTGCCAGCACCCGACAGGGGCTGAGGGCAGATACGCAGTATTTT
>TRBJ1-4|-|TRBV18|TRBD1
CASSSGQGVGNEKLFF
TGTGCCAGCTCATCCGGACAGGGGGTTGGTAATGAAAAACTGTTTTTT
>TRBJ2-3|once|TRBV7-2|TRBD2
CASSTWTSARSDTQYF
TGTGCCAGCAGCACATGGACTAGCGCGCGTTCAGATACGCAGTATTTT
>TRBJ2-7|-|TRBV28|-
CASSLVTGVSSYEQYF
TGTGCCAGCAGTTTAGTCACGGGAGTGAGCTCCTACGAGCAGTACTTC
>TRBJ1-2|-|TRBV7-2|TRBD1
CASSLGPQGAGYGYTF
TGTGCCAGCAGCTTAGGCCCTCAGGGGGCTGGCTATGGCTACACCTTC
>TRBJ2-2|-|TRBV11-2|TRBD1
CASSLAGQTRGELFF
TGTGCCAGCAGCTTAGCGGGACAGACGAGGGGGGAGCTGTTTTTT
>TRBJ2-7|-|TRBV4-1|TRBD1
CASSQDLQTDRHYEQYF
TGCGCCAGCAGCCAAGATCTGCAGACGGACAGGCACTACGAGCAGTACTTC
>TRBJ2-3|-|TRBV7-2|TRBD2
CASSQAGTSGATQYF
TGTGCCAGCAGCCAGGCCGGGACTAGCGGGGCTACGCAGTATTTT
>TRBJ2-5|-|TRBV11-3|-
CASSLGRTELRETQYF
TGTGCCAGCAGCTTAGGAAGGACAGAACTTCGAGAGACCCAGTACTTC
>TRBJ2-3|few|TRBV18|TRBD1
CASSPQPTGGDTQYF
TGTGCCAGCTCACCCCAACCGACAGGGGGAGATACGCAGTATTTT
>TRBJ2-1|-|TRBV25-1|TRBD1
CASSEPDGQGASDEQFF
TGTGCCAGCAGTGAACCCGATGGACAGGGGGCGTCGGATGAGCAGTTCTTC
>TRBJ1-5|-|TRBV4-1|-
CASSQEGLYSNQPQHF
TGCGCCAGCAGCCAAGAGGGACTCTATAGCAATCAGCCCCAGCATTTT
>TRBJ2-7|-|TRBV7-2|-
CASSSNRWGDEQYF
TGTGCCAGCAGCTCAAACCGGTGGGGGGACGAGCAGTACTTC
>TRBJ1-2|few|TRBV2|-
CASSASGTKYGYTF
TGTGCCAGCAGTGCCTCCGGGACAAAATATGGCTACACCTTC
>TRBJ2-5|-|TRBV19|-
CASSPQGETQYF
TGTGCCAGTAGTCCGCAGGGGGAGACCCAGTACTTC
>TRBJ2-1|-|TRBV7-9|TRBD1
CSSSLSGTGAYNEQFF
TGTTCCAGCAGCTTATCCGGGACAGGGGCCTACAATGAGCAGTTCTTC
>TRBJ2-1|-|TRBV27|TRBD2
CASSKTSGRPNEQFF
TGTGCCAGCAGTAAGACTAGCGGGAGACCCAATGAGCAGTTCTTC
>TRBJ1-1|-|TRBV13|TRBD1
CASSPLTGVDTEAFF
TGTGCCAGCAGCCCTTTGACAGGGGTGGACACTGAAGCTTTCTTT
>TRBJ2-2|-|TRBV18|TRBD2
CASSPRDSSGFNTGELFF
TGTGCCAGCTCACCACGGGACTCTAGCGGGTTTAACACCGGGGAGCTGTTTTTT
>TRBJ2-7|-|TRBV9|-
CASSVATGSDEQYF
TGTGCCAGCAGCGTAGCAACAGGGTCGGACGAGCAGTACTTC
>TRBJ1-1|-|TRBV7-9|TRBD1
CASSDRTGGNTEAFF
TGTGCCAGCAGTGACCGGACAGGGGGGAACACTGAAGCTTTCTTT
>TRBJ2-6|-|TRBV10-2|TRBD2
CASTSGGAGANVLTF
TGCGCCAGCACCTCCGGGGGGGCTGGGGCCAACGTCCTGACTTTC
>TRBJ2-5|-|TRBV7-9|TRBD2
CSSSLKGLASGETQYF
TGTTCCAGCAGCTTAAAGGGTTTGGCTAGCGGAGAGACCCAGTACTTC
>TRBJ2-3|-|TRBV7-2|-
CASSFGWGGADTQYF
TGTGCCAGCAGCTTTGGGTGGGGGGGCGCGGATACGCAGTATTTT
>TRBJ1-1|-|TRBV27|-
CASSLQGSLTEAFF
TGTGCCAGCAGTCTCCAAGGGAGTTTGACTGAAGCTTTCTTT
>TRBJ1-2|-|TRBV6-5|-
CASSYSRGYGYTF
TGTGCCAGCAGTTACTCTAGAGGCTATGGCTACACCTTC